Listed here are 32 T cell receptor beta chains from one sample, sequenced in a study of cytomegalovirus exposure and HLA in healthy donors. The PCR ran on 60 Vbeta and 13 Jbeta primers. Only in-frame clones appear in the TCRdb table, and some are missing; sequencing was by immunoSEQ multiplex PCR. The table has approximately 130,000 clones, about three quarters seen once; the top ten hold approximately 4%. Sequenced: PBMCs. The origin of the receptors is a man in his forties or fifties in good health and CMV-seropositive.

This clone was counted between two and nine times. The chain couples TRBV5-1 to TRBJ1-1; no reliable D call. V lost 5 bases and J lost 3, with 8 bases in between. Looked up from germline, CDR1 is SGHRS and CDR2 is YFSETQ. The CDR3 has 12 amino acids. The CDR3 DNA is TGCGCCAGCAGTAGGGAGGACACTGAAGCTTTCTTT. It specifies CASSREDTEAFF.

This chain uses TRBV2 with TRBJ2-7; 8 bases align to TRBD2. This CDR3 is built from 13 residues. With 7 bases clipped from V and 0 bases from J, the junction kept 2 bases outside the gene matches. CDR1 SNHLY and CDR2 FYNNEI come from the germline V gene. CDR3: CASIGTSSYEQYF. CDR3 DNA sequence: TGTGCCAGCATTGGGACTAGCTCCTACGAGCAGTACTTC.

V and J are TRBV12-5 and TRBJ2-3; 10 positions match TRBD1. CDR1 is LGHNT, CDR2 FRNRAP, per germline. The CDR3 runs 15 residues. J gave up 4 bases and V 7 bases, and 8 bases lay outside the gene matches. CDR3 region: CASATPDRGADTQYF. For the CDR3, the DNA is TGTGCTAGTGCCACCCCGGACAGGGGGGCAGATACGCAGTATTTT.

The J gene is TRBJ1-2, the V gene TRBV27, with 9 positions matching TRBD1. Germline trimming cut 4 bases from V and 1 base from J; bases unmatched to any gene: 4. The CDR3 covers 15 residues. CDR1 MNHEY and CDR2 SMNVEV come from the germline V gene (reference sequence). CDR3 nucleotides: TGTGCCAGCAGTTCCGGGACAGGGATTAACTATGGCTACACCTTC. It yields the protein CASSSGTGINYGYTF.

This chain links TRBV7-2 with TRBJ2-3; D might be TRBD2 (7 bases). Trimming removed 1 base from V and 2 bases from J, with 16 bases in between. Germline loops: CDR1 SGHTA, CDR2 FQGNSA. This CDR3 comprises 17 residues. This chain's CDR3 is CASSLGGRGTPTDTQYF. The CDR3 DNA sequence: TGTGCCAGCAGCTTAGGGGGGCGGGGGACCCCCACAGATACGCAGTATTTT.

V and J are TRBV5-6 and TRBJ2-7, with D possibly matching TRBD2 (6 bases). The V end was cut by 7 bases, the J end by 0 bases, with 17 bases between. This CDR3 is 15 amino acids long. The germline V gene encodes CDR1 SGHDT and CDR2 YYEEEE. The CDR3 loop reads CASSMAGGGSYEQYF. CDR3 bases: TGTGCCAGCTCCATGGCCGGGGGTGGCTCCTACGAGCAGTACTTC.

The chain carries TRBV25-1 and TRBJ2-7; perhaps TRBD2 as D (5 bases). The V gene's germline CDR1 is MGHDK and CDR2 SYGVNS. The CDR3 contains 13 residues. V was cut by 4 bases and J by 0 bases, with 7 bases left in between. CDR3 protein: CASSGRYSYEQYF. As DNA, the CDR3 is TGTGCCAGCAGTGGGAGGTACTCCTACGAGCAGTACTTC.

The chain is built from TRBV5-4 and TRBJ1-1, with 9 bases lining up with TRBD1. V trimming: 2 bases; J trimming: 7 bases; junction bases outside the gene matches: 9. The CDR3 spans 15 residues. Germline V CDR1 and CDR2: SGHNT, YYREEE (reference sequence). The CDR3 coding sequence is TGTGCCAGCAGCTTACGACGGACAGGGGTGAATGAAGCTTTCTTT. As protein: CASSLRRTGVNEAFF.

DNA for the CDR3: TGTGCCAGCAGCTTCAGGGGGAACACTGAAGCTTTCTTT. It translates to CASSFRGNTEAFF. The chain uses TRBV5-6 and TRBJ1-1; the D gene is possibly TRBD1 (6 bases). The CDR3 contains 13 residues. CDR1 SGHDT and CDR2 YYEEEE come from the germline V gene. V lost 2 bases to trimming and J lost 1 base, with 6 bases between them.

The chain carries TRBV7-9 and TRBJ1-1; D gene unclear. Per germline, CDR1 SEHNR and CDR2 FQNEAQ (reference sequence). The CDR3 runs to 13 residues. V lost 1 base to trimming and J lost 5 bases, with 8 bases between them. Here the CDR3 DNA reads TGTGCCAGCAGCTTAGGTGTCGGGACTGAAGCTTTCTTT. The encoded protein is CASSLGVGTEAFF. The full variable domain, in which reference TRBV7-9 and TRBJ1-1 provide the parts outside the CDR3, is DTGVSQNPRHKITKRGQNVTFRCDPISEHNRLYWYRQTLGQGPEFLTYFQNEAQLEKSRLLSDRFSAERPKGSFSTLEIQRTEQGDSAMYLCASSLGVGTEAFFGQGTRLTVV.

The genes are TRBV6-5 and TRBJ2-1, with D possibly TRBD2 on 5 matching bases. Trimming cost V 4 bases and J 4 bases, with 11 bases left between them. The CDR3 spans 14 residues. CDR1 is MNHEY, CDR2 SVGAGI, per germline. CDR3 coding DNA: TGTGCCAGCAGTTCTCGGACTGGGTACAATGAGCAGTTCTTC. Its translation: CASSSRTGYNEQFF.

This rearrangement joins TRBV7-2 to TRBJ2-7; D is possibly TRBD1 (5 bases). Germline V gives CDR1 SGHTA, CDR2 FQGNSA. The CDR3 has 13 residues. V was pared by 0 bases and J by 6 bases, with 9 bases between. CDR3 DNA sequence: TGTGCCAGCAGCTTAGCGCAAGGGGTCGAGCAGTACTTC. It codes for CASSLAQGVEQYF.

This chain links TRBV29-1 with TRBJ1-2; 9 bases match TRBD1. This CDR3 region has 14 residues. J was trimmed by 2 bases and V by 6 bases; bases with no gene match: 7. Germline assignment: CDR1 SQVTM and CDR2 ANQGSEA. The CDR3, as DNA: TGCAGCGTCTCCACCGGGACAGGGAACTATGGCTACACCTTC. It encodes CSVSTGTGNYGYTF.

This clone has more than one count but fewer than ten. The chain employs TRBV5-1 and TRBJ1-1; a possible D gene is TRBD1 (6 bases). The germline V gene has CDR1 SGHRS and CDR2 YFSETQ. The CDR3 totals 15 residues. The V and J ends lost 4 bases and 4 bases respectively, with 17 bases between them. Here the CDR3 reads CASSHLQGVATEAFF. As DNA, the CDR3 is TGCGCCAGCAGCCATTTACAGGGAGTCGCCACTGAAGCTTTCTTT.

There are a few counts of this clone. The J gene is TRBJ2-7, the V gene TRBV5-6; TRBD1 might be the D (5 bases). In germline, CDR1 is SGHDT, CDR2 YYEEEE. The CDR3 totals 14 residues. The V and J ends lost 4 bases and 1 base respectively, with 12 bases between them. CDR3 nucleotide sequence: TGTGCCAGCAGCCCAAGGACACAATCCTACGAGCAGTACTTC. Encoded protein: CASSPRTQSYEQYF.

This rearrangement joins TRBV18 to TRBJ2-5; 7 positions match TRBD2. The DNA matches TRBJ2-7 better at its end, which makes the J call doubtful. The germline V gene has CDR1 KGHSH and CDR2 LQKENI. The CDR3 covers 12 residues. The CDR3 bases are TGTGCCAGCTCACCGGGGGGGAGCGAGCAGTACTTC. It specifies CASSPGGSEQYF.

The chain has TRBV29-1 and TRBJ1-1, with 7 nucleotides matching TRBD1. With V trimmed by 6 bases and J by 0 bases, 4 bases remained unmatched. The CDR3 spans 13 residues. Germline-derived CDR1 and CDR2 are SQVTM and ANQGSEA. In DNA form, the CDR3 reads TGCAGCGTCGACGGGACAGTGAACACTGAAGCTTTCTTT. It specifies CSVDGTVNTEAFF.

The chain carries TRBV4-1 and TRBJ1-6; 8 positions match TRBD1. J gave up 11 bases and V 4 bases, and 22 bases lay outside the gene matches. The CDR3 has 19 amino acids. CDR1 is MGHRA, CDR2 YSYEKL, per germline. The CDR3 DNA reads as TGCGCCAGCAGCCTACGAGCCCAGGGGGCGGCTGGCCTTTGGGCACCCCTCCACTTT. Translating it yields CASSLRAQGAAGLWAPLHF.

This clone has a handful of counts. The gene calls are TRBV2 and TRBJ2-5; D is unclear. The germline V gene has CDR1 SNHLY and CDR2 FYNNEI. This CDR3 has 14 amino acids. Between the trimmed V and J ends, which lost 8 bases and 5 bases, there was a span of 18 bases. The CDR3 coding sequence is TGTGCCAGCCTTTTTCAACTGGCGAGGGAGACCCAGTACTTC. The encoded protein is CASLFQLARETQYF.

The V gene is TRBV5-1, the J gene TRBJ1-1; TRBD1 is a possible D gene (5 bases). CDR1 is SGHRS and CDR2 is YFSETQ in the germline V gene. V shed 0 bases and J shed 0 bases, with 15 bases lying between them. The CDR3 loop spans 17 amino acids. The CDR3 sequence: CASSLERGGFLNTEAFF. In DNA form, the CDR3 reads TGCGCCAGCAGCTTGGAAAGGGGAGGATTCTTGAACACTGAAGCTTTCTTT.

This chain connects TRBV7-9 to TRBJ2-3, with 12 bases fitting TRBD2. CDR3 size: 16 residues. V gave up 2 bases and J gave up 5 bases; unmatched junction bases: 5. Germline-derived CDR1 and CDR2 are SEHNR and FQNEAQ (reference sequence). CDR3 protein: CASSLNPGLAGDTQYF. DNA for the CDR3: TGTGCCAGCAGCTTAAACCCGGGACTAGCGGGAGATACGCAGTATTTT.

This clone appeared a single time. The V gene is TRBV5-1, the J gene TRBJ2-7; 12 bases map to TRBD2. The CDR3 spans 16 residues. The V and J ends lost 7 bases and 2 bases, in that order; junction bases with no gene match: 10. Per the germline V gene, CDR1 is SGHRS and CDR2 is YFSETQ. In nucleotides, the CDR3 is TGCGCCAGCTCCAGGACACTAGCGGGGGGCGCCTACGAGCAGTACTTC. Protein product: CASSRTLAGGAYEQYF.

V gene TRBV11-3 combines with J gene TRBJ2-7; TRBD2 matches 11 bases. CDR1 SGHNT and CDR2 YENEEA come from the germline V gene. After removal of 5 bases from V and 6 bases from J, the junction contained 9 bases not matched to a gene. The CDR3 sequence is 15 residues long. CDR3 residues: CASSLAGTSGLEQYF. The CDR3 DNA reads as TGTGCCAGCAGCCTAGCGGGGACTAGCGGTCTCGAGCAGTACTTC.

This chain joins TRBV7-9 and TRBJ2-7; 10 bases map to TRBD2. V was pared by 5 bases and J by 1 base, with 11 bases of the junction left unmatched. The germline V gene encodes CDR1 SEHNR and CDR2 FQNEAQ (reference sequence). The CDR3 loop spans 17 amino acids. The CDR3 loop is CASSPPRASGRSYEQYF. Here the CDR3 DNA reads TGTGCCAGCAGCCCCCCCAGAGCTAGCGGGAGATCCTACGAGCAGTACTTC. Together with reference TRBV7-9 and TRBJ2-7, the CDR3 gives the full variable domain: DTGVSQNPRHKITKRGQNVTFRCDPISEHNRLYWYRQTLGQGPEFLTYFQNEAQLEKSRLLSDRFSAERPKGSFSTLEIQRTEQGDSAMYLCASSPPRASGRSYEQYFGPGTRLTVT.

This clone showed up just a few times. V and J are TRBV7-2 and TRBJ2-3, with a weak D call TRBD2 (6 bases). The V gene lost 7 bases and the J gene lost 2 bases, with 22 bases spanning the gap. This CDR3 has 17 amino acids. Per germline, CDR1 SGHTA and CDR2 FQGNSA. The CDR3, as DNA: TGTGCCAGCACCTCCCTCGCGACTAGACCCTCCACAGATACGCAGTATTTT. Its translation is CASTSLATRPSTDTQYF.

The sample holds a few counts of this clone. The V call is TRBV5-1, the J call TRBJ2-5; 9 nucleotides line up with TRBD1. The CDR3 loop spans 16 amino acids. CDR1 is SGHRS and CDR2 is YFSETQ in the germline V gene. The J segment lost 1 base and the V segment lost 3 bases, leaving 7 bases of the junction unmatched. CDR3 in amino acids: CASSSRDRETQETQYF. Written as DNA, the CDR3 is TGCGCCAGCAGCTCACGGGACAGGGAAACCCAAGAGACCCAGTACTTC.

The rearrangement links TRBV5-4 to TRBJ1-6, with 7 nucleotides matching TRBD1. The J segment lost 7 bases and the V segment lost 0 bases, leaving 10 bases of the junction unmatched. Germline V CDR1 and CDR2: SGHNT, YYREEE (reference sequence). The CDR3 is made up of 17 amino acids. CDR3 sequence reads: CASSLGGQQLGNSPLHF. In DNA, the CDR3 is TGTGCCAGCAGCTTGGGGGGACAGCAGCTTGGAAATTCACCCCTCCACTTT.

The gene calls are TRBV29-1 and TRBJ1-5, with 7 bases lining up with TRBD1. The CDR3 has 13 residues. V lost 7 bases and J lost 6; bases outside the gene matches: 9. CDR1 is SQVTM and CDR2 is ANQGSEA in the germline V gene. The CDR3 coding sequence is TGCAGCGCCTCCTCAGGGGGTACTCAGCCCCAGCATTTT. Its translation: CSASSGGTQPQHF.

With respect to this clone: Other DNA variants within this sample encode the same CDR3. The chain has TRBV6-5 and TRBJ1-2, with D hard to call. The CDR3 is made up of 14 amino acids. Trimming removed 2 bases from V and 2 bases from J, with 9 bases in between. Germline CDR1 reads MNHEY; CDR2 reads SVGAGI. CDR3 DNA: TGTGCCAGCAGTTACCGGGAGCTAAACTATGGCTACACCTTC. Its translation is CASSYRELNYGYTF.

CDR3 nucleotides: TGTGCCAGCAGAGGCACAGGGGGCGCGGAGACCCAGTACTTC. It translates to CASRGTGGAETQYF. The J gene is TRBJ2-5, the V gene TRBV6-6; 9 nucleotides align to TRBD1. CDR1 and CDR2 from the germline V gene are MNHNY and SVGAGI (reference sequence). CDR3 length equals 14 residues. J lost 5 bases, V lost 6 bases, and 7 bases had no gene match.

This clone was recorded a few times. The chain carries TRBV11-3 and TRBJ1-1; perhaps TRBD1 as D (6 bases). This CDR3 spans 17 amino acids. Trimming cost V 3 bases and J 1 base, with 18 bases left between them. CDR1 and CDR2 from the germline V gene are SGHNT and YENEEA. This CDR3 is CASSLSRGGVRNTEAFF. The CDR3 DNA reads as TGTGCCAGCAGCTTGTCAAGGGGGGGCGTTAGGAACACTGAAGCTTTCTTT.

The V call is TRBV5-4, the J call TRBJ1-1; 7 bases match TRBD1. Germline V gene lookup returns CDR1 SGHNT and CDR2 YYREEE (reference sequence). J gave up 5 bases and V 5 bases, and 9 bases lay outside the gene matches. The CDR3 has 14 amino acids. CDR3 amino acids: CASSQQGDYTEAFF. The CDR3 region has the DNA TGTGCCAGCAGTCAGCAGGGGGATTATACTGAAGCTTTCTTT.